These 29 T cell receptor beta chains came from one sample sequenced in a study of human versus mouse CDR3 diversity and MHC coevolution. Measured with immunoSEQ multiplex PCR; TCRdb has only the in-frame clones, and not every one. The table has some 82,000 clones, approximately 92% seen once. The source material was naive CD4+ T cells from blood. Subset given: CD45RO-negative CD62L-positive naive CD4 T cells. Receptor source: a person between 25 and 70 years old in good health.

The chain employs TRBV7-2 and TRBJ2-5, with a possible D match to TRBD2 (6 bases). The germline V gene encodes CDR1 SGHTA and CDR2 FQGNSA. Between the trimmed V and J ends, which lost 5 bases and 2 bases, there was a span of 21 bases. The CDR3 length is 17 residues. CDR3 DNA: TGTGCCAGCAGCAGAAGGCCGCCCGGGACTGCTCAAGAGACCCAGTACTTC. Its translation is CASSRRPPGTAQETQYF.

J is TRBJ1-4 and V is TRBV6-1; TRBD1 matches at 9 bases. The germline gives CDR1 MNHNS, CDR2 SASEGT. This CDR3 is 15 amino acids long. With 5 bases clipped from V and 5 bases from J, the junction kept 6 bases outside the gene matches. Here the CDR3 reads CASSPTGGRNEKLFF. The CDR3, as DNA: TGTGCCAGCAGTCCGACAGGGGGGAGAAATGAAAAACTGTTTTTT.

CDR3 nucleotides: TGTGCCAGTAGTTCACGGGGGGGAGCCTACGAGCAGTACTTC. Its protein is CASSSRGGAYEQYF. The J gene is TRBJ2-5, the V gene TRBV19, with 8 bases that match TRBD2. TRBJ2-7 explains the end of the DNA better; the J call may be wrong. CDR3 size: 14 residues. CDR1 is LNHDA and CDR2 is SQIVND in the germline V gene (reference sequence).

The chain employs TRBV7-2 and TRBJ1-1, with TRBD1 matching over 8 bases. In germline, CDR1 is SGHTA, CDR2 FQGNSA. CDR3 length: 14 amino acids. V lost 5 bases, J lost 2 bases, and 4 bases stayed unmatched. CDR3 DNA: TGTGCCAGCAGCGTCCAGGGGGCCAACACTGAAGCTTTCTTT. This encodes CASSVQGANTEAFF.

The chain couples TRBV19 to TRBJ1-1, with D maybe TRBD1 (5 bases). This CDR3 has 13 amino acids. Trimming took off 7 bases at V and 4 bases at J, with 13 bases between the two ends. Germline loops: CDR1 LNHDA, CDR2 SQIVND (reference sequence). This chain's CDR3 is CASTITGRTEAFF. CDR3 nucleotides: TGTGCCAGTACGATCACAGGACGCACTGAAGCTTTCTTT.

The rearrangement links TRBV6-5 to TRBJ1-2; D gene unclear. The germline V gene has CDR1 MNHEY and CDR2 SVGAGI. The V and J ends lost 7 bases and 6 bases respectively, with 12 bases between them. The CDR3 is 12 amino acids. The CDR3: CASTSSGDGYTF. CDR3 sequence (DNA): TGTGCCAGCACCTCTTCCGGGGATGGCTACACCTTC.

The genes are TRBV29-1 and TRBJ1-1; D is ambiguous. In germline, CDR1 is SQVTM, CDR2 ANQGSEA. The V end was cut by 7 bases, the J end by 1 base, with 13 bases between. The CDR3 extends over 13 amino acids. The CDR3 coding sequence is TGCAGCGCCACCTCCCAGGAGAACACTGAAGCTTTCTTT. Encoded protein: CSATSQENTEAFF.

The chain couples TRBV28 to TRBJ1-1; 7 bases fit TRBD1. Germline V gene lookup returns CDR1 MDHEN and CDR2 SYDVKM. This CDR3 spans 15 amino acids. V was pared by 6 bases and J by 6 bases, with 13 bases of the junction left unmatched. As DNA, the CDR3 is TGTGCCAGCAGCACTTCGACAGGGCTGATATCTGAAGCTTTCTTT. Protein: CASSTSTGLISEAFF.

This chain connects TRBV19 to TRBJ2-1; weak D call: TRBD2 (6 bases). The germline V gene has CDR1 LNHDA and CDR2 SQIVND (reference sequence). V lost 5 bases and J 8 bases, leaving 19 bases between the germline ends. CDR3 length: 15 residues. The CDR3 here is CASSPRGGRSDEQFF. The CDR3 DNA sequence: TGTGCCAGTAGTCCCCGAGGAGGGAGGTCGGATGAGCAGTTCTTC.

The chain employs TRBV5-5 and TRBJ2-7; 10 bases are a match to TRBD1. The CDR3 covers 15 residues. CDR1 and CDR2 (germline): SGHKS, YYEKEE (reference sequence). V gave up 6 bases and J gave up 5 bases; unmatched junction bases: 11. CDR3 region: CASTALGTGVHEQYF. The CDR3 coding sequence is TGTGCCAGCACTGCCCTAGGGACAGGGGTCCACGAGCAGTACTTC.

The gene calls are TRBV18 and TRBJ2-1, with 12 bases that match TRBD2. Germline CDR1 is KGHSH and CDR2 is LQKENI. Trimming removed 3 bases from V and 0 bases from J; junction bases left unmatched: 6. The CDR3 totals 18 residues. The CDR3 sequence is CASSPRGLAGTSYNEQFF. CDR3 in DNA: TGTGCCAGCTCACCGCGTGGACTAGCGGGGACCTCCTACAATGAGCAGTTCTTC.

In the case of this clone: Other DNA sequences in this sample translate to the same CDR3. The chain recombines TRBV27 with TRBJ1-3, with a possible D match to TRBD1 (5 bases). CDR1 and CDR2 (germline): MNHEY, SMNVEV (reference sequence). This CDR3 region has 15 residues. The V end lost 4 bases, the J end lost 0 bases, and 10 bases lay between the germline ends. CDR3 residues: CASSSRGTSGNTIYF. CDR3 sequence (DNA): TGTGCCAGCAGTTCTAGGGGAACCTCTGGAAACACCATATATTTT.

V gene TRBV7-3 combines with J gene TRBJ2-3, with 11 bases lining up with TRBD2. The V gene's germline CDR1 is SGHTA and CDR2 FQGTGA. Germline trimming cut 5 bases from V and 4 bases from J; bases unmatched to any gene: 5. The CDR3 has 15 residues. CDR3 amino acids: CASSPLAGDSDTQYF. CDR3 sequence (DNA): TGTGCCAGCAGCCCACTAGCGGGAGATTCAGATACGCAGTATTTT.

This chain links TRBV7-8 with TRBJ1-1, with TRBD1 as a possible D gene (6 bases). V lost 1 base and J lost 1, with 7 bases in between. The CDR3 extends over 14 amino acids. CDR1 and CDR2 (germline): SGHVS, FQNEAQ. Here the CDR3 reads CASSLGTANTEAFF. DNA for the CDR3: TGTGCCAGCAGCTTAGGGACAGCGAACACTGAAGCTTTCTTT.

This clone was counted a single time. The chain combines TRBV27 with TRBJ1-3, with 8 bases matching TRBD1. Trimming at V came to 3 bases and at J to 0 bases, leaving 16 bases not matched to a gene. The CDR3 length is 20 residues. In germline, CDR1 is MNHEY, CDR2 SMNVEV (reference sequence). The DNA of the CDR3 is TGTGCCAGCAGTTTGCGGTTAACAGGGGGGGGCCCGAGCTCTGGAAACACCATATATTTT. Translated, it gives CASSLRLTGGGPSSGNTIYF.

The rearrangement links TRBV28 to TRBJ1-1, with a weak D call TRBD1 (5 bases). The CDR3 is made up of 15 amino acids. Germline CDR1 is MDHEN and CDR2 is SYDVKM. Trimming shortened V by 7 bases and J by 0 bases, and 15 bases separated the two germline ends. The CDR3 reads CASTPSGLLNTEAFF. As DNA, the CDR3 is TGTGCCAGCACCCCCTCGGGACTCCTGAACACTGAAGCTTTCTTT.

This chain connects TRBV18 to TRBJ1-5; 11 positions match TRBD1. Germline V gene data show CDR1 as KGHSH and CDR2 as LQKENI. V shed 3 bases, J shed 5 bases, and the junction held 3 bases outside the gene matches. This CDR3 comprises 15 residues. CDR3 in amino acids: CASSPRTGGDQPQHF. The CDR3 DNA is TGTGCCAGCTCACCCCGGACAGGGGGCGATCAGCCCCAGCATTTT.

V usage is TRBV10-3 and J usage is TRBJ1-1; 8 bases map to TRBD1. CDR3 size: 14 residues. Germline CDR1 is ENHRY and CDR2 is SYGVKD. Trimming removed 4 bases from V and 2 bases from J; junction bases left unmatched: 3. The CDR3 region is CAISGAGGNTEAFF. The CDR3 nucleotides are TGTGCCATCAGTGGAGCAGGGGGCAACACTGAAGCTTTCTTT.

This clone came up once. The CDR3 here is CASGLGLAGSYEQYF. For the CDR3, the DNA is TGTGCCAGCGGACTAGGACTAGCGGGAAGCTACGAGCAGTACTTC. V is TRBV27 and J is TRBJ2-7; 12 bases are shared with TRBD2. Germline V gene sequence: CDR1 MNHEY, CDR2 SMNVEV (reference sequence). CDR3 length: 15 residues. Trimming took 8 bases from V and 3 from J; bases not matched to a gene: 8.

The chain joins TRBV11-2 to TRBJ2-7, with D possibly TRBD1 on 6 matching bases. V was trimmed by 5 bases and J by 0 bases, leaving 23 bases between them. CDR3 length: 18 residues. Germline values: CDR1 SGHAT, CDR2 FQNNGV. In DNA, the CDR3 is TGTGCCAGCAGCCCTGGCTCCGGACAGTTCTTGAGCTCCTACGAGCAGTACTTC. Protein product: CASSPGSGQFLSSYEQYF.

The chain links TRBV19 to TRBJ1-5, with TRBD1 matching 9 bases. V trimming: 5 bases; J trimming: 5 bases; junction bases outside the gene matches: 7. Per germline, CDR1 LNHDA and CDR2 SQIVND (reference sequence). This CDR3 contains 15 residues. The CDR3 protein is CASSPLGQGDQPQHF. DNA of the CDR3: TGTGCCAGTAGTCCGCTGGGACAGGGCGATCAGCCCCAGCATTTT.

The J gene is TRBJ2-7, the V gene TRBV11-2; D perhaps matches TRBD1 (6 bases). The ends were cut back, 3 bases at V and 5 bases at J, with 17 bases in the middle. CDR1 is SGHAT, CDR2 FQNNGV, per germline. This CDR3 region has 15 residues. The CDR3 DNA sequence: TGTGCCAGCAGCTTGGGGGCAGGGATAGGCCACGAGCAGTACTTC. This translates into CASSLGAGIGHEQYF.

This sequence joins TRBV19 and TRBJ2-2, with 8 bases fitting TRBD1. Per the germline V gene, CDR1 is LNHDA and CDR2 is SQIVND (reference sequence). CDR3 length: 16 residues. V was clipped by 3 bases and J by 1 base; unmatched bases: 4. The DNA for the CDR3 is TGTGCCAGTAGTATCAGGACAGGGCTGAACACCGGGGAGCTGTTTTTT. This encodes CASSIRTGLNTGELFF.

V and J are TRBV15 and TRBJ1-5, with D possibly matching TRBD1 (5 bases). The V end lost 8 bases, the J end lost 3 bases, and 14 bases lay between the germline ends. In germline, CDR1 is LNHNV, CDR2 YYDKDF (reference sequence). The CDR3 is 14 residues long. CDR3 amino acids: CATGRGLYNQPQHF. In DNA, the CDR3 is TGTGCCACCGGAAGGGGTCTTTACAATCAGCCCCAGCATTTT.

This clone has a single count. The chain carries TRBV7-2 and TRBJ1-2, with 7 bases identical to TRBD1. CDR1 and CDR2 (germline): SGHTA, FQGNSA. The trim removed 0 bases at V and 8 bases at J, leaving 3 bases unmatched. This CDR3 spans 13 amino acids. DNA for the CDR3: TGTGCCAGCAGCTTAGCAGGGGGCGGGGGCTACACCTTC. Its protein product is CASSLAGGGGYTF.

V and J are TRBV19 and TRBJ1-1, with D unresolved. Germline V CDR1 and CDR2: LNHDA, SQIVND (reference sequence). This CDR3 is 12 amino acids long. With 5 bases removed from V and 11 bases from J, the gap between germline ends came to 15 bases. The CDR3 loop is CASSVLMGPAFF. CDR3 in DNA: TGTGCCAGTAGTGTTCTTATGGGCCCGGCTTTCTTT.

The chain employs TRBV6-5 and TRBJ1-1, with D possibly being TRBD1 (6 bases). V lost 2 bases to trimming and J lost 3 bases, with 16 bases between them. Germline CDR1 and CDR2: MNHEY and SVGAGI. The length of the CDR3 is 16 residues. The chain's CDR3 is CASSYRTAGGDTEAFF. CDR3 nucleotides: TGTGCCAGCAGTTACCGGACCGCGGGGGGCGACACTGAAGCTTTCTTT.

The CDR3 spells CASRALNEKLFF. CDR3 DNA sequence: TGTGCCAGCAGAGCCCTCAATGAAAAACTGTTTTTT. The chain has TRBV6-5 and TRBJ1-4; D gene uncertain. Looked up from germline, CDR1 is MNHEY and CDR2 is SVGAGI. The CDR3 loop spans 12 amino acids. Trimming took 6 bases from V and 5 from J, leaving 7 bases between them.

The chain couples TRBV6-5 to TRBJ1-3; 9 bases map to TRBD1. The CDR3 runs 15 residues. Per germline, CDR1 MNHEY and CDR2 SVGAGI. After removal of 7 bases from V and 1 base from J, the junction contained 5 bases not matched to a gene. In nucleotides, the CDR3 is TGTGCCAGCACTGGGACAGGGTTTTCTGGAAACACCATATATTTT. Its protein is CASTGTGFSGNTIYF.